The 30 T cell receptor beta chains below come from one sample, sequenced in a study of cytomegalovirus exposure and HLA in healthy donors. PCR involved 60 Vbeta and 13 Jbeta primers. Assay used: immunoSEQ multiplex PCR; TCRdb lists only in-frame clones, some missing. Here the sample spans about 180,000 clones, around 79% being singletons. Sequencing was carried out using PBMCs. The receptors originated from a woman in her 40s in good health and CMV-seronegative.

This clone showed up just a few times. This chain connects TRBV5-1 to TRBJ1-5; 9 bases match TRBD1. CDR1 SGHRS and CDR2 YFSETQ come from the germline V gene. This CDR3 is 15 amino acids long. Germline trimming cut 1 base from V and 2 bases from J; bases unmatched to any gene: 1. In nucleotides, the CDR3 is TGCGCCAGCAGCTTGAGGACAGGGGGCAATCAGCCCCAGCATTTT. Translated: CASSLRTGGNQPQHF. Full variable domain (rest looked up from reference TRBV5-1 and TRBJ1-5): KAGVTQTPRYLIKTRGQQVTLSCSPISGHRSVSWYQQTPGQGLQFLFEYFSETQRNKGNFPGRFSGRQFSNSRSEMNVSTLELGDSALYLCASSLRTGGNQPQHFGDGTRLSIL.

V is TRBV5-1 and J is TRBJ2-1; 8 nucleotides line up with TRBD2. This CDR3 is built from 15 residues. CDR1 SGHRS and CDR2 YFSETQ come from the germline V gene. Trimming took 0 bases from V and 8 from J; bases not matched to a gene: 7. The CDR3 DNA sequence: TGCGCCAGCAGCTTGGACGGGACTAGTATCTATGAGCAGTTCTTC. It encodes CASSLDGTSIYEQFF.

The chain recombines TRBV19 with TRBJ2-7; 9 bases agree with TRBD2. The junction had 5 bases not matched to a gene; V was cut back by 3 bases and J by 2 bases. The CDR3 is 15 residues long. Germline V lookup: CDR1 LNHDA, CDR2 SQIVND (reference sequence). The CDR3 sequence is CASSMVGGRAYEQYF. The CDR3 bases are TGTGCCAGTAGTATGGTTGGCGGGAGGGCCTACGAGCAGTACTTC.

J is TRBJ2-7 and V is TRBV2; possible D gene TRBD2, 6 bases. Germline CDR1 is SNHLY and CDR2 is FYNNEI. The V end lost 7 bases, the J end lost 7 bases, and 20 bases lay between the germline ends. The CDR3 consists of 14 residues. DNA for the CDR3: TGTGCCAGCAAACTTTGGAGGGACTCGGCTGAGCAGTACTTC. Its protein product is CASKLWRDSAEQYF.

The rearrangement joins TRBV15 to TRBJ1-1, with D unclear. Trimming removed 1 base from V and 0 bases from J, with 9 bases in between. Germline V gene data show CDR1 as LNHNV and CDR2 as YYDKDF (reference sequence). The CDR3 is 15 residues long. For the CDR3, the DNA is TGTGCCACCAGCAGAGGGGCAGCCATGAACACTGAAGCTTTCTTT. Amino acids: CATSRGAAMNTEAFF.

The chain has TRBV10-1 and TRBJ1-2; possibly TRBD1 for D (6 bases). CDR3 length equals 15 residues. Germline values: CDR1 WNHNN, CDR2 SYGVQD (reference sequence). Trimming pared 5 bases from V and 8 bases from J, leaving 21 bases between. The CDR3: CASSPRLNRARGYTF. For the CDR3, the DNA is TGCGCCAGCAGTCCCCGCCTCAACAGGGCTCGGGGCTACACCTTC.

The V call is TRBV13, the J call TRBJ2-3; a possible D gene is TRBD2 (5 bases). V lost 1 base and J lost 2, with 10 bases in between. Germline CDR1 is PRHDT and CDR2 is FYEKMQ (reference sequence). The CDR3 covers 15 residues. The CDR3 loop is CASSLVEGPTDTQYF. For the CDR3, the DNA is TGTGCCAGCAGCTTAGTCGAGGGCCCCACAGATACGCAGTATTTT.

This rearrangement joins TRBV13 to TRBJ1-6, with 7 bases lining up with TRBD1. Losses at the gene ends were 5 bases for V and 6 bases for J; bases not matched to a gene: 4. The germline gives CDR1 PRHDT, CDR2 FYEKMQ (reference sequence). The CDR3 totals 14 residues. CDR3: CASSQTGFNSPLHF. CDR3 sequence (DNA): TGTGCCAGCAGCCAGACAGGGTTTAATTCACCCCTCCACTTT.

The chain has TRBV7-2 and TRBJ1-2, with 9 bases fitting TRBD1. The V segment lost 5 bases and the J segment 4 bases; nucleotides outside the gene matches: 2. In germline, CDR1 is SGHTA, CDR2 FQGNSA. The CDR3 contains 13 residues. The CDR3 is CASSEGQGYGYTF. CDR3 DNA: TGTGCCAGCAGCGAGGGACAGGGCTATGGCTACACCTTC.

The CDR3 sequence: CSVGQGTYEQFF. The DNA for the CDR3 is TGCAGCGTTGGGCAGGGTACCTATGAGCAGTTCTTC. The chain uses TRBV29-1 and TRBJ2-1, with D tentatively TRBD1 (5 bases). The V end was cut by 4 bases, the J end by 8 bases, with 12 bases between. CDR3 size: 12 residues. The germline V gene has CDR1 SQVTM and CDR2 ANQGSEA.

This clone was found once. The V gene is TRBV7-3, the J gene TRBJ2-7, with TRBD2 matching over 8 bases. Germline CDR1 SGHTA, CDR2 FQGTGA. After removal of 5 bases from V and 5 bases from J, the junction contained 11 bases not matched to a gene. The CDR3 spans 15 residues. The CDR3 reads CASSPRSGRRHEQYF. The CDR3 DNA sequence: TGTGCCAGCAGCCCCAGAAGCGGGAGACGACACGAGCAGTACTTC.

The CDR3 loop is CAWSPQGHEQFF. Here the CDR3 DNA reads TGTGCCTGGAGCCCACAGGGCCATGAGCAGTTCTTC. This chain uses TRBV30 with TRBJ2-1; D perhaps matches TRBD1 (6 bases). The CDR3 runs to 12 residues. Trimming cost V 3 bases and J 8 bases, with 11 bases left between them. The germline gives CDR1 GTSNPN, CDR2 SVGIG (reference sequence).

The chain is built from TRBV6-6 and TRBJ2-2, with a weak D call TRBD2 (5 bases). The CDR3 is 16 amino acids. Between the trimmed V and J ends, which lost 6 bases and 1 base, there was a span of 15 bases. From germline, CDR1 is MNHNY and CDR2 SVGAGI (reference sequence). The CDR3 is CASRLSEGQNTGELFF. The CDR3 bases are TGTGCCAGCAGACTGAGCGAGGGCCAGAACACCGGGGAGCTGTTTTTT.

The count of this clone is one. The V and J genes are TRBV10-3 and TRBJ2-1, with D possibly matching TRBD2 (7 bases). Per germline, CDR1 ENHRY and CDR2 SYGVKD. The CDR3 is 15 residues long. Trimming stripped 6 bases from V and 7 bases from J, with 19 bases between. CDR3 region: CAIRKGEGRGNEQFF. The DNA for the CDR3 is TGTGCCATCAGAAAGGGGGAGGGCCGAGGGAATGAGCAGTTCTTC.

CDR3 loop: CASSLDRGEQYF. CDR3 DNA: TGTGCCAGCAGCTTAGATAGGGGCGAGCAGTACTTC. This sequence joins TRBV11-3 and TRBJ2-7; tentatively, D is TRBD1 (5 bases). The CDR3 loop spans 12 amino acids. V gave up 0 bases and J gave up 6 bases, with 6 bases separating them. Germline V gene lookup returns CDR1 SGHNT and CDR2 YENEEA.

This sequence joins TRBV25-1 and TRBJ2-3; possible D gene TRBD2, 6 bases. CDR1 and CDR2 from the germline V gene are MGHDK and SYGVNS. V lost 5 bases to trimming and J lost 0 bases, with 12 bases between them. This CDR3 is 15 amino acids long. The CDR3 DNA sequence: TGTGCCAGCAGTCCCACGGGGGACAGCACAGATACGCAGTATTTT. Its translation is CASSPTGDSTDTQYF. Looking up the rest from reference TRBV25-1 and TRBJ2-3 gives the full variable domain: EADIYQTPRYLVIGTGKKITLECSQTMGHDKMYWYQQDPGMELHLIHYSYGVNSTEKGDLSSESTVSRIRTEHFPLTLESARPSHTSQYLCASSPTGDSTDTQYFGPGTRLTVL.

There are a few counts of this clone. V and J are TRBV5-6 and TRBJ2-1; possibly TRBD2 for D (5 bases). CDR1 is SGHDT, CDR2 YYEEEE, per germline. V lost 0 bases and J 7 bases, leaving 14 bases between the germline ends. The CDR3 is 15 residues long. CDR3 sequence (DNA): TGTGCCAGCAGCTTGGAACCAACGGGGTTGAATGAGCAGTTCTTC. Translating gives CASSLEPTGLNEQFF.

The chain links TRBV4-2 to TRBJ2-7; the match to TRBD1 covers 8 bases. In germline, CDR1 is LGHNA, CDR2 YNFKEQ. V gave up 4 bases and J gave up 0 bases; unmatched junction bases: 8. This CDR3 comprises 16 residues. The CDR3 DNA reads TGTGCCAGCAGCCCCGGGACAGGCTTCAGCTCCTACGAGCAGTACTTC. Protein product: CASSPGTGFSSYEQYF.

The chain joins TRBV28 to TRBJ1-2; D unresolved. V shed 2 bases and J shed 3 bases, with 13 bases lying between them. The CDR3 is made up of 15 amino acids. The germline CDR1 and CDR2 sequences are MDHEN and SYDVKM. The DNA for the CDR3 is TGTGCCAGCAGTTTAAACGACGCCGCGGACTATGGCTACACCTTC. This sequence encodes CASSLNDAADYGYTF.

The chain recombines TRBV30 with TRBJ2-2; 11 bases are shared with TRBD2. The CDR3 consists of 15 residues. Germline trimming cut 0 bases from V and 7 bases from J; bases unmatched to any gene: 4. Per germline, CDR1 GTSNPN and CDR2 SVGIG (reference sequence). CDR3 coding DNA: TGTGCCTGGAGTGTACTAGCGGGGGTTGGCGGGGAGCTGTTTTTT. Its protein product is CAWSVLAGVGGELFF. The complete variable domain, with remaining parts taken from reference TRBV30 and TRBJ2-2, reads SQTIHQWPATLVQPVGSPLSLECTVEGTSNPNLYWYRQAAGRGLQLLFYSVGIGQISSEVPQNLSASRPQDRQFILSSKKLLLSDSGFYLCAWSVLAGVGGELFFGEGSRLTVL.

This chain links TRBV5-6 with TRBJ2-7, with 7 bases aligning to TRBD2. This CDR3 is 15 amino acids long. Germline trimming cut 0 bases from V and 3 bases from J; bases unmatched to any gene: 6. Germline loops: CDR1 SGHDT, CDR2 YYEEEE. In DNA form, the CDR3 reads TGTGCCAGCAGCTTGGTCGGGACTACAGTCTACGAGCAGTACTTC. Residues: CASSLVGTTVYEQYF.

The rearrangement joins TRBV5-1 to TRBJ1-1, with D possibly being TRBD1 (6 bases). Germline-derived CDR1 and CDR2 are SGHRS and YFSETQ. The CDR3 loop spans 14 amino acids. V lost 7 bases and J lost 0, with 13 bases in between. The CDR3 protein is CASRTTGMNTEAFF. As DNA, the CDR3 is TGCGCCAGCCGCACAACAGGGATGAACACTGAAGCTTTCTTT.

This chain connects TRBV9 to TRBJ2-4, with no clear D. This CDR3 region has 17 residues. Germline V CDR1 and CDR2: SGDLS, YYNGEE. With 0 bases removed from V and 3 bases from J, the gap between germline ends came to 16 bases. For the CDR3, the DNA is TGTGCCAGCAGCGTAGCGGGTAACCAAGTGGGCAAAAACATTCAGTACTTC. Its translation is CASSVAGNQVGKNIQYF.

This chain connects TRBV2 to TRBJ1-1; D may be TRBD1 (5 bases). Per the germline V gene, CDR1 is SNHLY and CDR2 is FYNNEI. The V end lost 7 bases, the J end lost 4 bases, and 19 bases lay between the germline ends. The CDR3 extends over 15 amino acids. The CDR3: CASTPQAGISTEAFF. CDR3 coding DNA: TGTGCCAGCACCCCCCAGGCAGGGATCAGCACTGAAGCTTTCTTT. Looking up the rest from reference TRBV2 and TRBJ1-1 gives the full variable domain: EPEVTQTPSHQVTQMGQEVILRCVPISNHLYFYWYRQILGQKVEFLVSFYNNEISEKSEIFDDQFSVERPDGSNFTLKIRSTKLEDSAMYFCASTPQAGISTEAFFGQGTRLTVV.

The CDR3: CASSPRTGGSRRNGYTF. In DNA, the CDR3 is TGTGCCAGTAGTCCACGGACAGGGGGGAGCCGAAGAAATGGCTACACCTTC. The chain recombines TRBV19 with TRBJ1-2, with 10 bases aligning to TRBD1. V shed 5 bases and J 6 bases; nucleotides not matched to a gene: 15. The CDR3 has 17 residues. CDR1 is LNHDA and CDR2 is SQIVND in the germline V gene (reference sequence).

V and J are TRBV19 and TRBJ1-5, with 9 bases lining up with TRBD1. The CDR3 extends over 16 amino acids. From germline, CDR1 is LNHDA and CDR2 SQIVND (reference sequence). V lost 10 bases and J lost 0; bases outside the gene matches: 10. CDR3 DNA sequence: TGTGCCACCACGACAGGGGGAATCTATAGCAATCAGCCCCAGCATTTT. This gives the protein CATTTGGIYSNQPQHF.

V and J are TRBV19 and TRBJ2-3; D may be TRBD2 (7 bases). This CDR3 is built from 19 residues. V was trimmed by 2 bases and J by 3 bases, leaving 24 bases between them. Germline CDR1 LNHDA, CDR2 SQIVND (reference sequence). CDR3 residues: CASSITVHRRGPQTDTQYF. CDR3 coding DNA: TGTGCCAGTAGTATAACCGTCCATAGGCGGGGGCCCCAGACAGATACGCAGTATTTT.

CDR3 amino acids: CASSPAESGTQYF. CDR3 bases: TGCGCCAGCAGCCCCGCCGAGTCGGGAACCCAGTACTTC. The chain links TRBV5-1 to TRBJ2-5, with TRBD2 as a possible D gene (5 bases). The V and J ends lost 4 bases and 8 bases respectively, with 15 bases between them. The CDR3 is 13 amino acids. Germline V gives CDR1 SGHRS, CDR2 YFSETQ.

This chain connects TRBV4-2 to TRBJ2-2; D is unclear. Trimming took off 3 bases at V and 8 bases at J, with 7 bases between the two ends. The CDR3 runs to 12 residues. Germline lookup yields CDR1 LGHNA and CDR2 YNFKEQ. CDR3 loop: CASSHPQGELFF. In DNA form, the CDR3 reads TGTGCCAGCAGCCATCCTCAGGGGGAGCTGTTTTTT.

The rearrangement uses TRBV18 and TRBJ1-2; 9 positions agree with TRBD1. The junction had 9 bases not matched to a gene; V was cut back by 6 bases and J by 7 bases. The CDR3 runs to 14 residues. CDR1 and CDR2 from the germline V gene are KGHSH and LQKENI. The CDR3 is CASSPDRGFGGYTF. The CDR3 coding sequence is TGTGCCAGCTCTCCGGACAGGGGTTTCGGTGGCTACACCTTC.